The 12 T cell receptor beta chains presented below share a single source sample, sequenced in a study of neurological immune-mediated disorders. A single record per CDR3 protein comes from TCRdb applying MiXCR to the 5' RACE reads. The data hold about 50,000 distinct CDR3 sequences, with 7% to 10% observed a single time. The time point: longitudinal time-point 3. Specimen: PBMCs. These receptors came from a woman in her thirties or forties in good health.

The sample holds many counts of this clonotype. The gene calls are TRBV5-1 and TRBJ2-5, with D tentatively TRBD1 (6 bases). V was pared by 3 bases and J by 0 bases, with 9 bases between. CDR3 size: 14 residues. Germline V gene lookup returns CDR1 SGHRS and CDR2 YFSETQ. CDR3 in amino acids: CASSSGEYQETQYF. CDR3 DNA sequence: TGCGCCAGCAGCTCAGGGGAATACCAAGAGACCCAGTACTTC.

Many counts were recorded for this clonotype. This sequence joins TRBV12-3 or TRBV12-4 and TRBJ2-7; D not resolved. V lost 3 bases and J 2 bases, leaving 8 bases between the germline ends. There are 13 residues in the CDR3. The CDR3 DNA reads as TGTGCCAGCAGTTTGGGCACGACCTACGAGCAGTACTTC. It specifies CASSLGTTYEQYF.

Comment on this clonotype: An end of the junction does not agree with germline; a read error may underlie this. The chain couples TRBV20-1 to TRBJ2-7; 8 bases fit TRBD2. Germline-derived CDR1 and CDR2 are DFQATT and SNEGSKA (reference sequence). The CDR3 is 12 residues long. The CDR3 sequence is CGAARAGGEQYF. The CDR3 DNA is TGCGGTGCCGCGAGGGCGGGAGGCGAGCAGTACTTC.

This clonotype came up a few times. V and J are TRBV6-5 and TRBJ2-7; D may be TRBD1 or TRBD2 (5 bases each). CDR1 and CDR2 from the germline V gene are MNHEY and SVGAGI. The CDR3 loop spans 15 amino acids. With 5 bases removed from V and 0 bases from J, the gap between germline ends came to 14 bases. In DNA form, the CDR3 reads TGTGCCAGCAGTGCCCGGGACCGAGGCTCCTACGAGCAGTACTTC. Amino acid sequence: CASSARDRGSYEQYF.

In this sample, this clonotype turned up a few times. A junction end diverges from the germline sequence, so it may reflect a read error. The chain is built from TRBV6-6 and TRBJ2-1; 8 positions agree with TRBD2. This CDR3 has 18 amino acids. The germline V gene has CDR1 MNHNY and CDR2 SVGAGI (reference sequence). CDR3 region: CASSYSRITGGRPNERFF. As DNA, the CDR3 is TGTGCCAGCAGTTACTCGAGAATCACGGGGGGGAGACCCAATGAGCGGTTCTTC.

This clonotype has at least ten counts. This rearrangement joins TRBV6-2 or TRBV6-3 to TRBJ1-1; TRBD1 is a possible D gene (5 bases). V dropped 2 bases and J dropped 5 bases, with 9 bases sitting between them. Germline lookup yields CDR1 MNHEY and CDR2 SVGEGT. The CDR3 runs to 13 residues. The CDR3 loop is CASSYQWGTEAFF. CDR3 nucleotide sequence: TGTGCCAGCAGTTACCAATGGGGGACTGAAGCTTTCTTT.

This clonotype has a count of ten or more. The chain carries TRBV7-8 and TRBJ2-2; 7 nucleotides align to TRBD2. Germline trimming cut 1 base from V and 2 bases from J; bases unmatched to any gene: 4. The CDR3 totals 16 residues. Per germline, CDR1 SGHVS and CDR2 FQNEAQ. Here the CDR3 DNA reads TGTGCCAGCAGCTTAGTCCAGGGACTAAACACCGGGGAGCTGTTTTTT. Translation gives CASSLVQGLNTGELFF.

At least ten counts were recorded for this clonotype. The rearrangement links TRBV20-1 to TRBJ2-1; no reliable D call. Germline V gives CDR1 DFQATT, CDR2 SNEGSKA (reference sequence). CDR3 length: 14 amino acids. V lost 3 bases, J lost 3 bases, and 12 bases lay in between. The CDR3 sequence: CSARRGTGYNEQFF. The CDR3, as DNA: TGCAGTGCTAGGCGCGGAACGGGCTACAATGAGCAGTTCTTC.

A few counts support this clonotype. This chain uses TRBV3-1 with TRBJ1-4; no definite D call. Per the germline V gene, CDR1 is LGHDT and CDR2 is YNNKEL (reference sequence). The CDR3 is made up of 15 amino acids. With 3 bases removed from V and 4 bases from J, the gap between germline ends came to 12 bases. The CDR3 nucleotides are TGTGCCAGCAGCCACCCGCCCGCTTATAATGAAAAACTGTTTTTT. Protein: CASSHPPAYNEKLFF.

This clonotype was seen ten or more times. The chain combines TRBV4-3 with TRBJ1-4, with D uncertain. The germline V gene has CDR1 LGHNA and CDR2 YSLEER. Trimming took off 4 bases at V and 2 bases at J, with 11 bases between the two ends. The CDR3 extends over 15 amino acids. CDR3 amino acids: CASSREIPTNEKLFF. For the CDR3, the DNA is TGCGCCAGCAGCCGCGAGATCCCTACTAATGAAAAACTGTTTTTT.

This clonotype was recorded at least ten times. The CDR3 loop reads CASSSLVAGPLEEQFF. The CDR3 DNA follows: TGTGCCAGCAGTTCACTCGTGGCGGGGCCGTTAGAAGAGCAGTTCTTC. The gene calls are TRBV6-2 or TRBV6-3 and TRBJ2-1, with D possibly being TRBD2 (6 bases). The CDR3 has 16 amino acids. Germline CDR1 MNHEY, CDR2 SVGEGT. The ends were cut back, 4 bases at V and 10 bases at J, with 23 bases in the middle.

This clonotype was counted many times. CDR3 nucleotide sequence: TGTGCCAGCAGTCCCCAAGGATTCTACGAGCAGTACTTC. Protein product: CASSPQGFYEQYF. V usage is TRBV3-1 and J usage is TRBJ2-7; D is uncertain. V was pared by 6 bases and J by 3 bases, with 12 bases between. Germline CDR1 LGHDT, CDR2 YNNKEL (reference sequence). The CDR3 spans 13 residues.